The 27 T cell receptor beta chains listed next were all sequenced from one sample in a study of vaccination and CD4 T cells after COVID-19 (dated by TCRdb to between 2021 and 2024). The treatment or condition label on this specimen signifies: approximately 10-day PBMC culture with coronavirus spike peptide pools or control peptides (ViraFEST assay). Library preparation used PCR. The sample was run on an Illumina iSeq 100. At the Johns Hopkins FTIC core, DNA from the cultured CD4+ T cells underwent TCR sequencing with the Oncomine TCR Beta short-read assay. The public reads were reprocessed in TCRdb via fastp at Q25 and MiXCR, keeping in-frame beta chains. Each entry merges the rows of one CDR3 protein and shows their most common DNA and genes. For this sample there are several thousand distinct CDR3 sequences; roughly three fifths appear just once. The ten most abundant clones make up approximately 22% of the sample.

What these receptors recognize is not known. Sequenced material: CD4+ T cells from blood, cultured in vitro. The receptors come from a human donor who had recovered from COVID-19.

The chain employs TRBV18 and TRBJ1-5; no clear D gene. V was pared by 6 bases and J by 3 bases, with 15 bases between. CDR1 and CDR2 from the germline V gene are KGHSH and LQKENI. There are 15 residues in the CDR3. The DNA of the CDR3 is TGTGCCAGCTCGCTTAAAGAGGGTTCCAATCAGCCCCAGCATTTT. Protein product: CASSLKEGSNQPQHF. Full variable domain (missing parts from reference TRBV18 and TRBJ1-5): NAGVMQNPRHLVRRRGQEARLRCSPMKGHSHVYWYRQLPEEGLKFMVYLQKENIIDESGMPKERFSAEFPKEGPSILRIQQVVRGDSAAYFCASSLKEGSNQPQHFGDGTRLSIL.

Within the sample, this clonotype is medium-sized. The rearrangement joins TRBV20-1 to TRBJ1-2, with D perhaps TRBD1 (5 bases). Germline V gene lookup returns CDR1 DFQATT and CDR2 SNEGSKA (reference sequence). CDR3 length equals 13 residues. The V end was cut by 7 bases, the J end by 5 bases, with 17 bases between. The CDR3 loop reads CSVHKGALYGYTF. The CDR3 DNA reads TGCAGTGTTCATAAAGGGGCCCTATATGGCTACACCTTC.

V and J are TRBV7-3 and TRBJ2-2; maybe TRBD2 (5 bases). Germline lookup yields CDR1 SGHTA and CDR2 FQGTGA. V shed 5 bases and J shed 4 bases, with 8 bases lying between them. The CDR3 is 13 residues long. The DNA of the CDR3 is TGTGCCAGCAGCCCAACTAGCACCGGGGAGCTGTTTTTT. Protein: CASSPTSTGELFF.

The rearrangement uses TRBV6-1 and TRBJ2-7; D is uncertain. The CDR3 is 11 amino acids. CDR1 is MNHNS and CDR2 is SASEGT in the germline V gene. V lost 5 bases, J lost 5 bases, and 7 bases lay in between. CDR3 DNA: TGTGCCAGCAGTCCTACTAACGAGCAGTACTTC. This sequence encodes CASSPTNEQYF.

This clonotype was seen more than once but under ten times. CDR3 DNA: TGTGCCACCCGAAGGACAGGGCGAAACACCGGGGAGCTGTTTTTT. Its translation is CATRRTGRNTGELFF. This sequence joins TRBV15 and TRBJ2-2; 8 bases agree with TRBD1. This CDR3 comprises 15 residues. Per germline, CDR1 LNHNV and CDR2 YYDKDF (reference sequence). V shed 8 bases and J 2 bases; nucleotides not matched to a gene: 7.

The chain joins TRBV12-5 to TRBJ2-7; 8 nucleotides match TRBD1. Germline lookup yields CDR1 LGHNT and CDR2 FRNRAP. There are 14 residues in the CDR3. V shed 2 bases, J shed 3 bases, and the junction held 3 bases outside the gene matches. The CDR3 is CASGLRQGFYEQYF. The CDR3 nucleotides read TGTGCTAGTGGTTTGAGACAGGGGTTCTACGAGCAGTACTTC.

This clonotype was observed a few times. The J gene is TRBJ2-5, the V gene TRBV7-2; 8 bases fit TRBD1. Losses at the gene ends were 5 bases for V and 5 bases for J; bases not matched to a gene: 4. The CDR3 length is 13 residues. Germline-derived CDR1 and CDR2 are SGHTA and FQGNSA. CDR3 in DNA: TGTGCCAGCAGCCCAGGGGGCGGGGAGACCCAGTACTTC. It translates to CASSPGGGETQYF.

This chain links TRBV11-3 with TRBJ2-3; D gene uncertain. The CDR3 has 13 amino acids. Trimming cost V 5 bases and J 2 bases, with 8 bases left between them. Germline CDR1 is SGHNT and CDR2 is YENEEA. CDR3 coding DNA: TGTGCCAGCAGCGCAGACGACACAGATACGCAGTATTTT. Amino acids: CASSADDTDTQYF.

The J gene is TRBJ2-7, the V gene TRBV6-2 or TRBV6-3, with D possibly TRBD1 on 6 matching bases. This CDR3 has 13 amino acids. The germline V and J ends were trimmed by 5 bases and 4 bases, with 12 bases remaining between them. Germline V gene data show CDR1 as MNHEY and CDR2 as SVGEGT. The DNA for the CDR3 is TGTGCCAGCAGTAGGACAGCGCGTTACGAGCAGTACTTC. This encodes CASSRTARYEQYF.

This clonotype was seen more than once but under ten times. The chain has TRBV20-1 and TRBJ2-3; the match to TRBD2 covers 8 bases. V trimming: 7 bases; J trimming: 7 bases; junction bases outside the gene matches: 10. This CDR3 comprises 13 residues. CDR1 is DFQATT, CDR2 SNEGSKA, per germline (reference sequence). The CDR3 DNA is TGCAGTGGTGCCGGGGCGGGAGGATATACGCAGTATTTT. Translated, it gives CSGAGAGGYTQYF.

CDR3 sequence reads: CSARRGQLEQFF. The CDR3 region has the DNA TGCAGTGCTAGGCGGGGGCAGCTTGAGCAGTTCTTC. The chain combines TRBV20-1 with TRBJ2-1, with D possibly TRBD2 on 7 matching bases. CDR1 DFQATT and CDR2 SNEGSKA come from the germline V gene (reference sequence). The length of the CDR3 is 12 residues. Trimming shortened V by 3 bases and J by 9 bases, and 12 bases separated the two germline ends.

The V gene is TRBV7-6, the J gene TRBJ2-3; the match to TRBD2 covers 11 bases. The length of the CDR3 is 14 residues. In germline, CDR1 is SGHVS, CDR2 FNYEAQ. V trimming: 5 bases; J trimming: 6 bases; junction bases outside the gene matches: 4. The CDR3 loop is CASSVSGGGDTQYF. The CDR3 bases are TGTGCCAGCAGCGTTAGCGGGGGGGGGGATACGCAGTATTTT.

CDR3 nucleotide sequence: TGCGCCAGCAGCACATCCTCGACGTATGGCTATGGCTACACCTTC. This codes for CASSTSSTYGYGYTF. This chain links TRBV5-1 with TRBJ1-2, with D unresolved. This CDR3 is 15 amino acids long. CDR1 and CDR2 (germline): SGHRS, YFSETQ. Trimming stripped 4 bases from V and 4 bases from J, with 17 bases between.

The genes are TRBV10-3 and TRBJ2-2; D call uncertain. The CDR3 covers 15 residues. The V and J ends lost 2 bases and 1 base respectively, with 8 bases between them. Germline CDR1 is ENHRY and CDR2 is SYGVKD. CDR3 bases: TGTGCCATCAGTGAGGTGAACGTGAACACCGGGGAGCTGTTTTTT. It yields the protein CAISEVNVNTGELFF.

CDR3 DNA sequence: TGTGCCAGCAGCACAGGACTGAACACTGAAGCTTTCTTT. The encoded protein is CASSTGLNTEAFF. The chain employs TRBV7-9 and TRBJ1-1; possibly TRBD1 for D (5 bases). V lost 5 bases, J lost 0 bases, and 7 bases lay in between. CDR3 length equals 13 residues. The germline V gene encodes CDR1 SEHNR and CDR2 FQNEAQ (reference sequence).

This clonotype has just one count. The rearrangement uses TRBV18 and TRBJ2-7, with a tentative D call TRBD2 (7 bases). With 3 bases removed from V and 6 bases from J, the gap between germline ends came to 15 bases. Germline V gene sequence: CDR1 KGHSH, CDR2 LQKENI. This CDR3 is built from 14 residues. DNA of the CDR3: TGTGCCAGCTCACCCGAGGGGGGGTTGCGCGAGCAGTACTTC. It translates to CASSPEGGLREQYF. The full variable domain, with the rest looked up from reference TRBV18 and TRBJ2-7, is NAGVMQNPRHLVRRRGQEARLRCSPMKGHSHVYWYRQLPEEGLKFMVYLQKENIIDESGMPKERFSAEFPKEGPSILRIQQVVRGDSAAYFCASSPEGGLREQYFGPGTRLTVT.

The CDR3 spells CASSPDLRADTQYF. The CDR3 DNA reads as TGTGCCAGCAGCCCTGACCTCCGGGCAGATACGCAGTATTTT. This chain uses TRBV7-6 with TRBJ2-3; no definite D call. CDR3 length: 14 amino acids. The germline V gene encodes CDR1 SGHVS and CDR2 FNYEAQ. V was pared by 5 bases and J by 4 bases, with 13 bases between.

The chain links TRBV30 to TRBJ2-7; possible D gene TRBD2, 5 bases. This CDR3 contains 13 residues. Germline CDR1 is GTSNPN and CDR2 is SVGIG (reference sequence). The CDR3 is CALTFEGAYEQYF. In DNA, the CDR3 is TGTGCTCTAACGTTCGAGGGTGCCTACGAGCAGTACTTC.

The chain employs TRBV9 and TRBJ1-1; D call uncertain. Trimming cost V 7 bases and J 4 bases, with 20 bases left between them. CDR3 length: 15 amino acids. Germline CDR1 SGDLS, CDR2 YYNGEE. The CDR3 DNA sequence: TGTGCCAGCGGCCCCTTGGAGGGAGGGAGCACTGAAGCTTTCTTT. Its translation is CASGPLEGGSTEAFF. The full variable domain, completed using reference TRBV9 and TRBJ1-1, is DSGVTQTPKHLITATGQRVTLRCSPRSGDLSVYWYQQSLDQGLQFLIQYYNGEERAKGNILERFSAQQFPDLHSELNLSSLELGDSALYFCASGPLEGGSTEAFFGQGTRLTVV.

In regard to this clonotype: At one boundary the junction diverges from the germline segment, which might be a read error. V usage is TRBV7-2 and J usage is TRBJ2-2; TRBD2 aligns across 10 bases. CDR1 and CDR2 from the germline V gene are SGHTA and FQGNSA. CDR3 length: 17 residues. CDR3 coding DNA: TGTGCCAGCAGCTTCCCCCTAGCGGGAGTGCACACCGGGGAGCCGTTTTTT. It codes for CASSFPLAGVHTGEPFF. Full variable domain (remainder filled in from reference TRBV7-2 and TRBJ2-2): GAGVSQSPSNKVTEKGKDVELRCDPISGHTALYWYRQSLGQGLEFLIYFQGNSAPDKSGLPSDRFSAERTGGSVSTLTIQRTQQEDSAVYLCASSFPLAGVHTGEPFFGEGSRLTVL.

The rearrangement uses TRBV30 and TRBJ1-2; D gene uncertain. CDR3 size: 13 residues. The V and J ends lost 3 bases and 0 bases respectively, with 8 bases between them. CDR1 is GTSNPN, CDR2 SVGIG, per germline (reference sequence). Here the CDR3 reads CAWRDASNYGYTF. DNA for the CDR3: TGTGCCTGGAGGGACGCCTCTAACTATGGCTACACCTTC. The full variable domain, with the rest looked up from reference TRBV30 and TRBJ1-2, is SQTIHQWPATLVQPVGSPLSLECTVEGTSNPNLYWYRQAAGRGLQLLFYSVGIGQISSEVPQNLSASRPQDRQFILSSKKLLLSDSGFYLCAWRDASNYGYTFGSGTRLTVV.

This chain's CDR3 is CASSLIRGSTDTQYF. CDR3 bases: TGTGCCAGCAGCTTAATACGCGGGAGCACAGATACGCAGTATTTT. This chain joins TRBV7-3 and TRBJ2-3, with D perhaps TRBD2 (5 bases). The CDR3 sequence is 15 residues long. Germline assignment: CDR1 SGHTA and CDR2 FQGTGA. Trimming cost V 1 base and J 0 bases, with 8 bases left between them.

CDR3 nucleotide sequence: TGCAGTGCTAGTGGGGGACAGAGTCTTACGAAGCAGTACTTC. Translating it yields CSASGGQSLTKQYF. This chain links TRBV20-1 with TRBJ2-7, with 7 bases lining up with TRBD1. Unmatched junction bases numbered 13, after V lost 3 bases and J lost 8 bases. Germline CDR1 DFQATT, CDR2 SNEGSKA (reference sequence). The CDR3 has 14 amino acids.

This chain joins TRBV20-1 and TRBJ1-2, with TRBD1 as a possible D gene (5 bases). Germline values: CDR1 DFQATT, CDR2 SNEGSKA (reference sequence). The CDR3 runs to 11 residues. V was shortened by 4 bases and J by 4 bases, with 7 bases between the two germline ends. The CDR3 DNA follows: TGCAGTGCTATCGACAGCTATGGCTACACCTTC. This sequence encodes CSAIDSYGYTF.

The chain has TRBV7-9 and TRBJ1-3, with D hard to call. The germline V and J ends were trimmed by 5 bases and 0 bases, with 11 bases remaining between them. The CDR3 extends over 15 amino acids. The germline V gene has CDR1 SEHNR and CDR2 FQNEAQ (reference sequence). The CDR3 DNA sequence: TGTGCCAGCAGCGAGAGGGCAGGCTCTGGAAACACCATATATTTT. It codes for CASSERAGSGNTIYF.

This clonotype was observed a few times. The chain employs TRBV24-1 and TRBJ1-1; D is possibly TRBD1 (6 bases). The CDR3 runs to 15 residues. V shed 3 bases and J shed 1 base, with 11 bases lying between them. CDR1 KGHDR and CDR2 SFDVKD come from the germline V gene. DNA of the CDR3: TGTGCCACCAGTGATACAGGGCGGGAGAACACTGAAGCTTTCTTT. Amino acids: CATSDTGRENTEAFF.

Written as DNA, the CDR3 is TGTGCCAGCAGCGCCGGAGGAGACAGACCTGGAAACACCATATATTTT. Protein: CASSAGGDRPGNTIYF. J is TRBJ1-3 and V is TRBV5-4, with a tentative D call TRBD1 (5 bases). The germline V and J ends were trimmed by 4 bases and 2 bases, with 16 bases remaining between them. This CDR3 has 16 amino acids. CDR1 is SGHNT, CDR2 YYREEE, per germline (reference sequence).